The entry below describes one T cell receptor beta chain. The target antigen is unknown. Germline CDR1 is LNHDA and CDR2 is SQIVND (reference sequence). The germline V and J ends were trimmed by 5 bases and 4 bases, with 23 bases remaining between them. This CDR3 is built from 17 residues. This table comes from immunoSEQ multiplex PCR, and its TCRdb copy is limited to in-frame clones, with some not included. Found here are about 94,000 clones, 85% of them singletons; the top ten hold more than 4%. The data were obtained in a study of T cell responses to AZD1222 COVID-19 vaccine. Study results and caveats: At baseline, seropositivity was found in only a handful of AZD1222 recipients.

The source of this sequence is an adult who received the AZD1222 COVID-19 vaccine. Sequencing was performed on peripheral blood, taken 28 days after the second AZD1222 dose. The genes are TRBV19 and TRBJ1-1; a possible D gene is TRBD1 (5 bases). The CDR3 sequence: CASSQLMPRAKGTEAFF. CDR3 nucleotide sequence: TGTGCCAGTAGTCAACTTATGCCCAGGGCGAAGGGCACTGAAGCTTTCTTT.